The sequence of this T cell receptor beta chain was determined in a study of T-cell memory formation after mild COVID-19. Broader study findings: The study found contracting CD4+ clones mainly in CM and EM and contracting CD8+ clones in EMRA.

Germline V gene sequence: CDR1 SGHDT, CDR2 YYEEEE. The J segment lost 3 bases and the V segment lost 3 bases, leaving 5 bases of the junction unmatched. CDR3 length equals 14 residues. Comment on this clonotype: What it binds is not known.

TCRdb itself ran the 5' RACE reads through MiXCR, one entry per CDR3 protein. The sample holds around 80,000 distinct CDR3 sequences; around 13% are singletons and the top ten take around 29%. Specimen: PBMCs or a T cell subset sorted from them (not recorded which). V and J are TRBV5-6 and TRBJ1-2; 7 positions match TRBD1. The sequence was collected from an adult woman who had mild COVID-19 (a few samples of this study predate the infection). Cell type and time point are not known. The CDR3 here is CASSSGTAYYGYTF. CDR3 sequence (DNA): TGTGCCAGCAGCTCAGGGACAGCCTACTATGGCTACACCTTC.